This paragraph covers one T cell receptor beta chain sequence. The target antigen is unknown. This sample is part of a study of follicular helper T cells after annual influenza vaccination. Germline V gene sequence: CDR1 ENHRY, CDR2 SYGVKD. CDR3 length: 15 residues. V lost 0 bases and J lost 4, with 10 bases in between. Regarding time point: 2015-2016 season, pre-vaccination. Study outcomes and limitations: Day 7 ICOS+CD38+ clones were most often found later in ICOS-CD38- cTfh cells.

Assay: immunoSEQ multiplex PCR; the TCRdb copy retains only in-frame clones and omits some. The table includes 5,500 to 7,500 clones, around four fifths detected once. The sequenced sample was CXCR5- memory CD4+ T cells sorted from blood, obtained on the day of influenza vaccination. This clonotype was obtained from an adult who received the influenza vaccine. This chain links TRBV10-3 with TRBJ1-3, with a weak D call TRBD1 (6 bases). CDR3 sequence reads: CAISESGAFGNTIYF. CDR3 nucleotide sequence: TGTGCCATCAGTGAGTCGGGGGCTTTCGGAAACACCATATATTTT.